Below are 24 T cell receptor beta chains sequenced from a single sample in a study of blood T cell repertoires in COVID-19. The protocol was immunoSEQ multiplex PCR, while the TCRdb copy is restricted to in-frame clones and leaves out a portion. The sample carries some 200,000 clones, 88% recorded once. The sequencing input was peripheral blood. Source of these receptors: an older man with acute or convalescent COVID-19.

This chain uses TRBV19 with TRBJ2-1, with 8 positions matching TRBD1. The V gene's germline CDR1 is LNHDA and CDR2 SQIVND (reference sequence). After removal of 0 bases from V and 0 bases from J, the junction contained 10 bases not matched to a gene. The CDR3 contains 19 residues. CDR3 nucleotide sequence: TGTGCCAGTAGTATAGACGCCTCGGGACAGGTTAGCTCCTACAATGAGCAGTTCTTC. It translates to CASSIDASGQVSSYNEQFF.

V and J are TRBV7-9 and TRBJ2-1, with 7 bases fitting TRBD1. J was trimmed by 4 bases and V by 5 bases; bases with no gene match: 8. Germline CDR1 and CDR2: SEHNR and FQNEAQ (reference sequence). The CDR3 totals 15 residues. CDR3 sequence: CASSPPGGSYNEQFF. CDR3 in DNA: TGTGCCAGCAGCCCCCCAGGGGGTTCGTACAATGAGCAGTTCTTC.

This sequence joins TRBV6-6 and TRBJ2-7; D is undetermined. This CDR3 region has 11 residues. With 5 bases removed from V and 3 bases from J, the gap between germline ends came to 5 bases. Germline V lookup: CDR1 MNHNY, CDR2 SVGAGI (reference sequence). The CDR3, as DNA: TGTGCCAGCAGTGGCATCTACGAGCAGTACTTC. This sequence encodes CASSGIYEQYF.

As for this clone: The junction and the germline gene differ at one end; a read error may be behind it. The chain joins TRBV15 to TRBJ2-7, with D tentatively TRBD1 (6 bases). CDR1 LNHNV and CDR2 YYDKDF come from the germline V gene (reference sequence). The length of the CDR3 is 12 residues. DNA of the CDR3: TGTGCCACCAGCAGAGATAGACAGGTAGCTATGTTC. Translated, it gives CATSRDRQVAMF.

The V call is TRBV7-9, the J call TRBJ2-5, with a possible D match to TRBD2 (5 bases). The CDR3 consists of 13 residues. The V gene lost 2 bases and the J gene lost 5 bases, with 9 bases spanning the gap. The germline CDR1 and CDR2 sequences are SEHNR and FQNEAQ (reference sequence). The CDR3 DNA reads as TGTGCCAGCAGCTTAAGTGGGGAGGAGACCCAGTACTTC. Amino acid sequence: CASSLSGEETQYF.

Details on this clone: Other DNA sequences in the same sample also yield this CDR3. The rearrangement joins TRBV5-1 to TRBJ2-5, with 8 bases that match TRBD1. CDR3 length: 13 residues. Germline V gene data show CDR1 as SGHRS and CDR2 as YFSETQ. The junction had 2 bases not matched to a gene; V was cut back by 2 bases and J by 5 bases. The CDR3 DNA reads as TGCGCCAGCAGCTTAGACAGGGGTGAGACCCAGTACTTC. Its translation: CASSLDRGETQYF.

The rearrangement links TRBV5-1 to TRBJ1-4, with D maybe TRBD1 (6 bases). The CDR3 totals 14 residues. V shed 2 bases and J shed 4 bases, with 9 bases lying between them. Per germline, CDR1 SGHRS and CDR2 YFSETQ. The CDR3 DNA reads TGCGCCAGCAGCTTTTCAGGGGTTAATGAAAAACTGTTTTTT. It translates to CASSFSGVNEKLFF.

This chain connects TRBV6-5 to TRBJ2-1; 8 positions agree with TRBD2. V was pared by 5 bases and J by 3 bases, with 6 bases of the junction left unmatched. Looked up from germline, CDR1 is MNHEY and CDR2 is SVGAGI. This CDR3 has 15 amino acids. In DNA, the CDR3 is TGTGCCAGCAGTATAGGCGGGAGGCTCTACAATGAGCAGTTCTTC. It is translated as CASSIGGRLYNEQFF.

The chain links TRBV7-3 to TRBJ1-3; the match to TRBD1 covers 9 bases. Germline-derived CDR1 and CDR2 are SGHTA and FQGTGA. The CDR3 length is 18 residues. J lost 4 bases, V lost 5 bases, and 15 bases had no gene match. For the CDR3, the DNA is TGTGCCAGCAGCCCCGCCCCCGGGACAGGGAGTACAGGAAACACCATATATTTT. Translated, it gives CASSPAPGTGSTGNTIYF. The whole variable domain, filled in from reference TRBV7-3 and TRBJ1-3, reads GAGVSQTPSNKVTEKGKYVELRCDPISGHTALYWYRQSLGQGPEFLIYFQGTGAADDSGLPNDRFFAVRPEGSVSTLKIQRTERGDSAVYLCASSPAPGTGSTGNTIYFGEGSWLTVV.

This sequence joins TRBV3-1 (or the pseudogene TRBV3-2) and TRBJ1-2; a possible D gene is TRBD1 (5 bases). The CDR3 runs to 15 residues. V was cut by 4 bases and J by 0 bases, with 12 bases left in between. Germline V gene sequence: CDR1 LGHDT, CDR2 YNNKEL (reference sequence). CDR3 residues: CASSPTGVANYGYTF. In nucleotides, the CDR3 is TGTGCCAGCAGCCCTACAGGTGTTGCTAACTATGGCTACACCTTC.

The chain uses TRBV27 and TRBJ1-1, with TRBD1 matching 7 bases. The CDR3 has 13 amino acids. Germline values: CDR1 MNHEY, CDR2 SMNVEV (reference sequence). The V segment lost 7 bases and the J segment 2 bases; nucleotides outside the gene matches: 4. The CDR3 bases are TGTGCCAGCAAGGGACAGACTAACACTGAAGCTTTCTTT. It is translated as CASKGQTNTEAFF.

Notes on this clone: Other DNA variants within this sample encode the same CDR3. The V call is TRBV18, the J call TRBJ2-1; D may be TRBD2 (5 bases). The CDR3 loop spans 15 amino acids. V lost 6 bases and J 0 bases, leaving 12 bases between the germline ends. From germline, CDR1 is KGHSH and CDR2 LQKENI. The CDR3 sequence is CASSPSGFSYNEQFF. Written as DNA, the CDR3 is TGTGCCAGCTCTCCTTCGGGGTTCTCCTACAATGAGCAGTTCTTC.

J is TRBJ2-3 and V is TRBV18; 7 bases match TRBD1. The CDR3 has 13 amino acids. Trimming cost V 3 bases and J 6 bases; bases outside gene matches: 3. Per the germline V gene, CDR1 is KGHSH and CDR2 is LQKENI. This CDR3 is CASSPTGSDTQYF. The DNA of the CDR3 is TGTGCCAGCTCACCGACAGGGTCTGATACGCAGTATTTT.

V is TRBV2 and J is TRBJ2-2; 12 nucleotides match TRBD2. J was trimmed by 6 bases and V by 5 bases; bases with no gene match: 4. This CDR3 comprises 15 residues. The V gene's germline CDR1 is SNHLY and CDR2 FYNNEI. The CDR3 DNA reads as TGTGCCAGCAGTCCTAGCGGGAGGGGGGCCGGGGAGCTGTTTTTT. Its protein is CASSPSGRGAGELFF.

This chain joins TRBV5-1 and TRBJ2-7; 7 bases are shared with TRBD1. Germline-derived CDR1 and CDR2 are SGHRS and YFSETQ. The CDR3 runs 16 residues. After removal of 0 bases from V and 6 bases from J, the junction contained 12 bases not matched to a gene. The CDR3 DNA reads TGCGCCAGCAGCTTGGGGACCACAGGGGTGGTTGGCGAGCAGTACTTC. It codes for CASSLGTTGVVGEQYF.

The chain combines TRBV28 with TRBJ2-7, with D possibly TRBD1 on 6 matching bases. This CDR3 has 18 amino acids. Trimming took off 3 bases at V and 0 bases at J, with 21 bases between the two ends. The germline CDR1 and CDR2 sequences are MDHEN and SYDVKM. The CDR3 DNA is TGTGCCAGCAGTTTCCAGGGGACCCGGGGCCTAAGCTCCTACGAGCAGTACTTC. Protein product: CASSFQGTRGLSSYEQYF.

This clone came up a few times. The CDR3 DNA follows: TGCGCCAGCAGCTTGGACAGTTCTAACTATGGCTACACCTTC. It encodes CASSLDSSNYGYTF. The chain carries TRBV5-1 and TRBJ1-2; D is undetermined. The CDR3 consists of 14 residues. Germline V CDR1 and CDR2: SGHRS, YFSETQ. The ends were cut back, 0 bases at V and 0 bases at J, with 6 bases in the middle.

CDR3 in amino acids: CASRRVAEPQHF. CDR3 nucleotides: TGTGCCAGCAGGAGGGTTGCGGAGCCCCAGCATTTT. The rearrangement links TRBV28 to TRBJ1-5; D unresolved. Germline CDR1 reads MDHEN; CDR2 reads SYDVKM. The CDR3 consists of 12 residues. Trimming removed 6 bases from V and 8 bases from J, with 11 bases in between.

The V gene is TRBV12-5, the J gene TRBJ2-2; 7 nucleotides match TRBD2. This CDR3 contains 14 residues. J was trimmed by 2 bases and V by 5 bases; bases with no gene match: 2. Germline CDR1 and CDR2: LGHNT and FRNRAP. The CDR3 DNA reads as TGTGCTAGTGGTGCTAGCGGTAACACCGGGGAGCTGTTTTTT. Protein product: CASGASGNTGELFF.

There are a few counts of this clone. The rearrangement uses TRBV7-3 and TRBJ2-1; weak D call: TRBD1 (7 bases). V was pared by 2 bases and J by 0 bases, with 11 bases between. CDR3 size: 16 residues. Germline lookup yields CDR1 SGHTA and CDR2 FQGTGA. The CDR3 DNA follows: TGTGCCAGCAGCTTAGGAGGGGGCGGCTCCTACAATGAGCAGTTCTTC. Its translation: CASSLGGGGSYNEQFF.

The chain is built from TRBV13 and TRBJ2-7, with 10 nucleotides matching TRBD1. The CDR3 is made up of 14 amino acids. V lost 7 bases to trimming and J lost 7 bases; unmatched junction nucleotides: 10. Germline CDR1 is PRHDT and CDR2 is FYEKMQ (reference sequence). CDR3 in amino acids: CASNRRDRGGEQYF. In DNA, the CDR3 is TGTGCCAGCAACCGGCGGGACAGGGGTGGAGAGCAGTACTTC.

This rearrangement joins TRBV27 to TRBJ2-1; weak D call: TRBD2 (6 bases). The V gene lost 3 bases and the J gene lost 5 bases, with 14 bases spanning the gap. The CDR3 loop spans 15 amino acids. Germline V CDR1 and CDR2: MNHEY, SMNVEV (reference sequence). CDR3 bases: TGTGCCAGCAGTTTGACCGACGGAGGGAACAATGAGCAGTTCTTC. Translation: CASSLTDGGNNEQFF.

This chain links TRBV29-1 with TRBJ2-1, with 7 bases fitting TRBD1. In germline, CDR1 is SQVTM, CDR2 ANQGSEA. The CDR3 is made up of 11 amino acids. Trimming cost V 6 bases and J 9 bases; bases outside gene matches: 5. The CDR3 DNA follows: TGCAGCGTAACAGGGGTGGGTGAGCAGTTCTTC. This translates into CSVTGVGEQFF.

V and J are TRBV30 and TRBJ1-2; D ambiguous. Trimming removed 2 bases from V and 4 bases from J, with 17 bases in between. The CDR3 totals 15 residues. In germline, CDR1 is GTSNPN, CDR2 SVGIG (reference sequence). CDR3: CAWSRFGTKAYGYTF. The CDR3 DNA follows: TGTGCCTGGAGTCGTTTTGGCACTAAAGCCTATGGCTACACCTTC.